This TCR beta chain was sequenced for a study of T cell responses to AZD1222 COVID-19 vaccine. Study outcomes and limitations: Regions 160-218 and 743-854 held dominance among vaccine-associated CD4 TCRs, which spanned spike. Spike-specific TCR breadth and depth went up after people got two AZD1222 doses.

On this clone itself: Its cognate antigen is unknown.

Data came from immunoSEQ multiplex PCR; TCRdb stores just in-frame clones and leaves some out. The data hold 180,000 or so clones, with about 95% observed a single time. V lost 9 bases and J lost 12, with 12 bases in between. The CDR3 has 10 residues. Germline-derived CDR1 and CDR2 are MNHEY and SVGAGI. Source: peripheral blood, taken on day 0 of AZD1222 vaccination. This receptor was identified in an adult in good health. The V call is TRBV6-5, the J call TRBJ2-1; D is unresolved. The DNA for the CDR3 is TGTGCCAGTTCTGAGCTAAGGCAGTTCTTC. This gives the protein CASSELRQFF.